The entry below describes one TCR beta chain. The CDR3 runs 15 residues. Germline CDR1 is SGHVS and CDR2 is FNYEAQ. Trimming took 1 base from V and 6 from J, leaving 13 bases between them. The study drew participants aged roughly 18 to 95 years from fewer than 30 US areas. What the recovered Cohort 3 donors had was two negative PCRs, clearance, or symptom resolution. This sample is part of a study of blood T cell repertoires in COVID-19. Whole-study context: PBMCs, B-cell-depleted T cells, or T cells were the source of the cDNA or gDNA that made up the material.

Original analysis: Estimation of nucleated cell counts relied on the amplification of reference gene primers. Generated by immunoSEQ multiplex PCR, the TCRdb table keeps only in-frame clones and is missing some. V and J calls and clone size are those listed in that table; D and trimming were worked out from the DNA. Of roughly 41,000 clones listed, 86% were seen once; the top ten hold approximately 3.1%. This rearrangement joins TRBV7-6 to TRBJ2-4; the D gene is possibly TRBD1 (6 bases). Sequencing was carried out using PBMCs or T cells enriched from blood (not recorded which). The TCR sequence derives from a woman between 45 and 60 years old who had recovered from COVID-19. The CDR3 DNA is TGTGCCAGCAGCTTAGGTCCACCCAGGGGAAACATTCAGTACTTC. Its translation: CASSLGPPRGNIQYF. Filled out from reference TRBV7-6 and TRBJ2-4, the complete variable domain reads GAGVSQSPRYKVTKRGQDVALRCDPISGHVSLYWYRQALGQGPEFLTYFNYEAQQDKSGLPNDRFSAERPEGSISTLTIQRTEQRDSAMYRCASSLGPPRGNIQYFGAGTRLSVL.